The clone carrying this T cell receptor (beta chain) was seen a few times. What it binds is not known. This entry comes from a study of identical twins. Study-level results: With monozygotic twins, out-of-frame TCR alpha sharing exceeded what models estimated. Insertions were reduced in abundant cord blood beta clonotypes but not in memory repertoires.

TCRdb reanalysed the 5' RACE reads using MiXCR and keeps one entry per CDR3 protein. The sample records roughly 570,000 distinct CDR3 sequences, 9.6% being singletons. Germline V lookup: CDR1 GTSNPN, CDR2 SVGIG (reference sequence). CDR3 size: 14 residues. With 2 bases clipped from V and 9 bases from J, the junction kept 5 bases outside the gene matches. The same data also went into a second study, on yellow fever vaccine responses in identical twins.

This receptor was taken from a woman between 18 and 29 years old in good health. This chain joins TRBV30 and TRBJ2-1, with TRBD1 matching 12 bases. What was sequenced was PBMCs. As DNA, the CDR3 is TGTGCCTGGAGTACGGGACAGGGGGCGATTGAGCAGTTCTTC. This sequence encodes CAWSTGQGAIEQFF.